Following are 14 T cell receptor beta chains from one sample sequenced in a study of blood T cells in healthy people across ages. A second PCR, run for roughly 7 to 12 cycles, used a sample-barcoded 5' primer plus a J-beta primer mix. In TCRdb, the 5' RACE reads were re-called with MiXCR into one record per CDR3 protein. In the table there are hundreds of thousands of distinct CDR3 sequences, 40% to 45% of which are singletons. Input material: blood. The origin of the receptors is a man older than 75 in good health.

This CDR3 reads CASSLTSNQPQHF. Here the CDR3 DNA reads TGTGCCAGCAGTTTGACCAGCAATCAGCCCCAGCATTTT. The rearrangement uses TRBV28 and TRBJ1-5; D not resolved. The CDR3 has 13 residues. The ends were cut back, 3 bases at V and 1 base at J, with 4 bases in the middle. Germline V gene lookup returns CDR1 MDHEN and CDR2 SYDVKM.

The genes are TRBV20-1 and TRBJ2-1; 7 bases are shared with TRBD2. Germline trimming cut 2 bases from V and 9 bases from J; bases unmatched to any gene: 19. CDR1 is DFQATT, CDR2 SNEGSKA, per germline (reference sequence). The CDR3 contains 17 residues. The CDR3 sequence: CSARTYDAGVGVGEQFF. The CDR3 DNA follows: TGCAGTGCTAGAACTTATGATGCGGGAGTGGGTGTCGGTGAGCAGTTCTTC.

The chain has TRBV20-1 and TRBJ2-5, with D uncertain. CDR3 length: 11 amino acids. The ends were cut back, 6 bases at V and 2 bases at J, with 7 bases in the middle. Germline CDR1 DFQATT, CDR2 SNEGSKA (reference sequence). The CDR3 sequence is CSATQQETQYF. The DNA for the CDR3 is TGCAGTGCGACCCAACAAGAGACCCAGTACTTC.

As concerns this clonotype: A much larger clonotype is one base distant, so this may be a read error. The V call is TRBV20-1, the J call TRBJ2-3; the match to TRBD2 covers 11 bases. This CDR3 is built from 16 residues. V dropped 7 bases and J dropped 0; count of bases not matched to a gene: 9. The germline V gene encodes CDR1 DFQATT and CDR2 SNEGSKA (reference sequence). The CDR3 reads CSVRSLAGGSTDTQYF. CDR3 DNA: TGCAGTGTTAGGTCCTTAGCGGGGGGGAGCACAGATACGCAGTATTTT.

This clonotype was seen just once. The rearrangement links TRBV6-6 to TRBJ1-4; D is perhaps TRBD1 (6 bases). The CDR3 spans 15 residues. Germline V gives CDR1 MNHNY, CDR2 SVGAGI (reference sequence). Between the trimmed V and J ends, which lost 6 bases and 1 base, there was a span of 12 bases. The chain's CDR3 is CASRDSDRTNEKLFF. Here the CDR3 DNA reads TGTGCCAGCAGAGACTCGGACAGAACTAATGAAAAACTGTTTTTT.

The chain is built from TRBV27 and TRBJ1-6; tentative D call: TRBD1 (5 bases). This CDR3 has 12 amino acids. Germline-derived CDR1 and CDR2 are MNHEY and SMNVEV (reference sequence). V dropped 7 bases and J dropped 7 bases, with 8 bases sitting between them. The CDR3 coding sequence is TGTGCCAGCACCGACAGAAATTCACCCCTCCACTTT. Its translation: CASTDRNSPLHF.

This clonotype has a handful of counts. The chain couples TRBV20-1 to TRBJ2-5; 10 bases are shared with TRBD2. Germline V gene sequence: CDR1 DFQATT, CDR2 SNEGSKA (reference sequence). This CDR3 has 17 amino acids. V shed 0 bases and J 5 bases; nucleotides not matched to a gene: 12. The CDR3 here is CSARDTSGASSVETQYF. CDR3 DNA sequence: TGCAGTGCTAGAGATACTAGCGGGGCGTCCTCCGTTGAGACCCAGTACTTC.

With respect to this clonotype: Here the CDR3 omits its conserved ending phenylalanine or tryptophan, so a read error is the likely source. This rearrangement joins TRBV27 to TRBJ2-1, with D possibly TRBD2 on 7 matching bases. The germline CDR1 and CDR2 sequences are MNHEY and SMNVEV (reference sequence). The CDR3 is 17 residues long. CDR3 in amino acids: CASNLLEGGPGYNEQFS. CDR3 DNA: TGTGCCAGCAATTTATTGGAGGGGGGGCCAGGTTACAATGAGCAGTTCTCC.

This clonotype was counted only a few times. The rearrangement links TRBV7-9 to TRBJ1-4; perhaps TRBD1 as D (5 bases). Germline lookup yields CDR1 SEHNR and CDR2 FQNEAQ (reference sequence). CDR3 length equals 14 residues. Trimming left V 2 bases short and J 6 bases short, with 10 bases between. CDR3 DNA: TGTGCCAGCAGCTTATTGGGGCAGGATGAAAAACTGTTTTTT. Translating gives CASSLLGQDEKLFF.

This clonotype was seen a handful of times. A much larger clone differs from this one at a single base, so this may be a read error. In nucleotides, the CDR3 is TGTGCCAGCAGTGTCAGACATCGCTCACATGGCTACACCTTC. This encodes CASSVRHRSHGYTF. The chain joins TRBV28 to TRBJ1-2; no firm D call. Germline values: CDR1 MDHEN, CDR2 SYDVKM. Trimming removed 5 bases from V and 6 bases from J, with 16 bases in between. The CDR3 covers 14 residues.

About this clonotype: A read error may be the cause here, since a much bigger clone is one base away. The genes are TRBV25-1 and TRBJ2-3; TRBD2 aligns across 13 bases. Germline CDR1 reads MGHDK; CDR2 reads SYGVNS. The CDR3 has 19 residues. The CDR3 DNA is TGTGCCGGCAGTGCCCCTTTTGGGACTAGCGGGGCAAGCACAGATACGCAGTATTTT. Amino acids: CAGSAPFGTSGASTDTQYF.

This clonotype occurred a few times. The DNA of the CDR3 is TGCAGCGTTGCCGGAGGGGGCAGGGGGACTGAAGCTTTCTTT. Its translation is CSVAGGGRGTEAFF. The gene calls are TRBV29-1 and TRBJ1-1; TRBD1 agrees at 7 bases. The CDR3 is 14 amino acids. V lost 4 bases and J lost 5; bases outside the gene matches: 10. Looked up from germline, CDR1 is SQVTM and CDR2 is ANQGSEA.

The chain uses TRBV30 and TRBJ2-5; D ambiguous. With 0 bases removed from V and 1 base from J, the gap between germline ends came to 12 bases. Germline values: CDR1 GTSNPN, CDR2 SVGIG (reference sequence). The CDR3 contains 15 residues. The CDR3 reads CAWSVPGSRQETQYF. CDR3 sequence (DNA): TGTGCCTGGAGTGTACCGGGCAGCCGCCAAGAGACCCAGTACTTC. Based on the CDR3 plus reference TRBV30 and TRBJ2-5, the full variable domain is SQTIHQWPATLVQPVGSPLSLECTVEGTSNPNLYWYRQAAGRGLQLLFYSVGIGQISSEVPQNLSASRPQDRQFILSSKKLLLSDSGFYLCAWSVPGSRQETQYFGPGTRLLVL.

The CDR3 is CASSLSGLAGADTQYF. Written as DNA, the CDR3 is TGTGCCAGCAGCTTATCGGGACTAGCGGGGGCAGATACGCAGTATTTT. The chain uses TRBV7-9 and TRBJ2-3; the match to TRBD2 covers 14 bases. The CDR3 length is 16 residues. Germline V gives CDR1 SEHNR, CDR2 FQNEAQ (reference sequence). After removal of 2 bases from V and 4 bases from J, the junction contained 2 bases not matched to a gene.